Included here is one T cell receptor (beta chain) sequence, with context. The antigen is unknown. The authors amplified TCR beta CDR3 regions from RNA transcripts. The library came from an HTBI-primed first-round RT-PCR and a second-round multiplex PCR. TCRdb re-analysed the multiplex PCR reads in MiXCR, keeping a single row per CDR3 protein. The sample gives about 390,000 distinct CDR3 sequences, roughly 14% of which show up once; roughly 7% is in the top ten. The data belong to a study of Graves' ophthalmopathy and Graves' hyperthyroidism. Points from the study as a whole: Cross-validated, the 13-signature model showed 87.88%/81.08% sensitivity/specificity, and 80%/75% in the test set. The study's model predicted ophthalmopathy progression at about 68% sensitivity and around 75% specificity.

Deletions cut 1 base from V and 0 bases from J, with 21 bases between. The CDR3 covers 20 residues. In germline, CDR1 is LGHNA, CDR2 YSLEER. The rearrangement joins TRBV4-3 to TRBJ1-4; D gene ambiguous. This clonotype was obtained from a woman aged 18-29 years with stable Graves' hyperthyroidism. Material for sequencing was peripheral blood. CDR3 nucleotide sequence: TGCGCCAGCAGCCAAGGAGATGCCGGAGCCTCTCTATCAACTAATGAAAAACTGTTTTTT. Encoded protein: CASSQGDAGASLSTNEKLFF.